Here is one T cell receptor beta chain with its context. The repertoire was sequenced with immunoSEQ multiplex PCR; TCRdb's copy has only in-frame clones and lacks some. The sample has fewer than 500,000 clones; 75% to 95% are singletons. The CDR3 sequence is 14 residues long. CDR1 MNHEY and CDR2 SVGEGT come from the germline V gene. V lost 6 bases, J lost 4 bases, and 9 bases stayed unmatched. The sample belongs to a study of control samples from healthy donors and cancer patients. The sequence was collected from a man aged 40-49 years with head and neck cancer. This chain joins TRBV6-2 or TRBV6-3 and TRBJ2-7, with 7 bases that match TRBD1. Sequencing was carried out using PBMCs. The CDR3 sequence: CASSKPTGKYEQYF. Here the CDR3 DNA reads TGTGCCAGCAGCAAACCGACAGGGAAATACGAGCAGTACTTC.